This TCR beta chain was profiled in a study of PD-1 blockade in classical Hodgkin lymphoma. This table comes from immunoSEQ multiplex PCR, and its TCRdb copy is limited to in-frame clones, with some not included. This table holds tens of thousands of clones, more than 85% found once. Time point specified: cycle 4 day 1 (C4D1), after 6 weeks of nivolumab. In every patient, relapse followed autologous stem cell transplantation, while exposure to brentuximab vedotin differed. The CD4+ T cells used were purified from thawed PBMCs through magnetic negative selection. V was pared by 4 bases and J by 7 bases, with 12 bases of the junction left unmatched. Germline-derived CDR1 and CDR2 are SGHNT and YYREEE (reference sequence). This CDR3 comprises 17 residues.

The TCR was taken from a human donor with classical Hodgkin lymphoma. Sequences were derived from CD4+ T cells from blood, sampled before the fourth cycle of nivolumab. The rearrangement uses TRBV5-4 and TRBJ2-1; TRBD2 aligns across 12 bases. CDR3: CASSPWASGGAVNEQFF. CDR3 coding DNA: TGTGCCAGCAGCCCCTGGGCTAGCGGGGGGGCCGTGAATGAGCAGTTCTTC.